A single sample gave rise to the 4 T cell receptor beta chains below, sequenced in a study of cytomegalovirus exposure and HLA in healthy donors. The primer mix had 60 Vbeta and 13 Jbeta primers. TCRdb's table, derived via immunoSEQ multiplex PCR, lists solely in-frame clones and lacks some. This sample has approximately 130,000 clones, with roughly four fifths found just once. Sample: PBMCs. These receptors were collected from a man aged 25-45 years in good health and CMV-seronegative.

CDR3 region: CAIKAGTELWSHRYTF. The CDR3 DNA is TGTGCCATCAAAGCCGGGACTGAGCTATGGAGTCATCGCTACACCTTC. V and J are TRBV10-3 and TRBJ1-2, with D possibly matching TRBD1 (5 bases). Per the germline V gene, CDR1 is ENHRY and CDR2 is SYGVKD. This CDR3 has 16 residues. Trimming cost V 7 bases and J 9 bases, with 27 bases left between them.

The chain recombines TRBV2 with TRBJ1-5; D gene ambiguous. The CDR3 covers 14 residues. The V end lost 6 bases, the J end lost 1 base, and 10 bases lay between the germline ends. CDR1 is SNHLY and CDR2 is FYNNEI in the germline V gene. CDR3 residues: CASSQDNSNQPQHF. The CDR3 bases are TGTGCCAGCAGCCAAGACAACAGCAATCAGCCCCAGCATTTT.

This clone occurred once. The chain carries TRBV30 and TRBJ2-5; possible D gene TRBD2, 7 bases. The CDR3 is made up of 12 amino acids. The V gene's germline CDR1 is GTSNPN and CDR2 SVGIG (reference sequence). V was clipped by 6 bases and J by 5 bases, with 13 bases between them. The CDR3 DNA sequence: TGTGCCTGCTCGAAGGGGGGGGAGACCCAGTACTTC. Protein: CACSKGGETQYF.

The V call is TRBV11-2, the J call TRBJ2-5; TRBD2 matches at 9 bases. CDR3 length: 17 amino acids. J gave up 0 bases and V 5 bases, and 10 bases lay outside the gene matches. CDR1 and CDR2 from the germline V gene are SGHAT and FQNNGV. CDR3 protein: CASSGSGGPTYQETQYF. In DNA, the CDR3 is TGTGCCAGCAGCGGTAGCGGGGGACCTACGTACCAAGAGACCCAGTACTTC.